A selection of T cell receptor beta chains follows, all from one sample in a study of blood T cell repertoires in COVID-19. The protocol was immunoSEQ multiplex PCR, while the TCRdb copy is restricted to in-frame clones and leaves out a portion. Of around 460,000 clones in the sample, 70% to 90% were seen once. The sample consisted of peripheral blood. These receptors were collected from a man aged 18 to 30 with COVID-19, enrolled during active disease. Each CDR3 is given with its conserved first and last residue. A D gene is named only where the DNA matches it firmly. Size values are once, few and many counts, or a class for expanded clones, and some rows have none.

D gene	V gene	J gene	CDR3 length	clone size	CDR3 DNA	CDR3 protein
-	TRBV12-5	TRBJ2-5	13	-	TGTGCTAGTGGTTTAGGGGTTCCAGAGACCCAGTACTTC	CASGLGVPETQYF
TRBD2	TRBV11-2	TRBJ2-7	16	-	TGTGCCAGCAGCCCGCTTCGGAGCGGGGGATTCTACGAGCAGTACTTC	CASSPLRSGGFYEQYF
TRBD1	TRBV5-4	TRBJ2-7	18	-	TGTGCCAGCAGCATTAACCGGGACAGGGGGACTGGAAGGTACGAGCAGTACTTC	CASSINRDRGTGRYEQYF
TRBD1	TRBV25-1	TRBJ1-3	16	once	TGTGCCAGCCTCCGGGGAGACAGGGGATCCGGAAACACCATATATTTT	CASLRGDRGSGNTIYF
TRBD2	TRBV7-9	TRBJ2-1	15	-	TGTGCCAGCAGCTTTTCCGGGACTAGAAACAATGAGCAGTTCTTC	CASSFSGTRNNEQFF
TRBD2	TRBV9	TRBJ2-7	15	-	TGTGCCAGCAGCGTAGCTGGGCGGGAGGGTTACGAGCAGTACTTC	CASSVAGREGYEQYF
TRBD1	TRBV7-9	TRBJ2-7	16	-	TGTGCCAGCAGCCTAGCCGACAGGGTGGAACCCTACGAGCAGTACTTC	CASSLADRVEPYEQYF
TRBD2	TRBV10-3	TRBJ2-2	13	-	TGTGCCATCAGGAGCGGGGAAGCCGGGGAGCTGTTTTTT	CAIRSGEAGELFF
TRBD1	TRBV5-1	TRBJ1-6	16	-	TGCGCCAGCAGCTCCCAGGGACAGGGCTATAATTCACCCCTCCACTTT	CASSSQGQGYNSPLHF
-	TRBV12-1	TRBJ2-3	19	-	TGTGCCAGCAGCTCAAACTCAGTACGGGACAGATCTAGCACAGATACGCAGTATTTT	CASSSNSVRDRSSTDTQYF
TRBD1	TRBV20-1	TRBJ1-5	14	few	TGCAGTGCTAGTGCCGGGACAGCGGATCAGCCCCAGCATTTT	CSASAGTADQPQHF
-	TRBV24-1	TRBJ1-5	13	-	TGTGCCACCAGTGGCGGACACGGACAGCCCCAGCATTTT	CATSGGHGQPQHF
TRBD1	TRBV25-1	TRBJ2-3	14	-	TGTGCCAGCACCGACAGGGACCCCACAGATACGCAGTATTTT	CASTDRDPTDTQYF
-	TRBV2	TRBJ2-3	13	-	TGTGCCAGCAGTGACGACAGTCAAGATACGCAGTATTTT	CASSDDSQDTQYF
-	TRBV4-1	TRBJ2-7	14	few	TGCGCCAGCAGCCAAGAGTGGGGTCGGGGGGAGCAGTACTTC	CASSQEWGRGEQYF
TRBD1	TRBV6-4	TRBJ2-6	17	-	TGTGCCAGCAGTCCCGGGACAGGGCGCTCTGGGGCCAACGTCCTGACTTTC	CASSPGTGRSGANVLTF
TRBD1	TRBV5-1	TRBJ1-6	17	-	TGCGCCAGCAGCTTAGGGAACAGGGGAAGCCTTAATTCACCCCTCCACTTT	CASSLGNRGSLNSPLHF
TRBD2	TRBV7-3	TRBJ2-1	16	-	TGTGCCAGCAGCTACTCCAGGGACTACCCCCCTAATGAGCAGTTCTTC	CASSYSRDYPPNEQFF
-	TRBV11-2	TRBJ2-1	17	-	TGTGCCAGCAGCTTAGATCGCAGGGCCAGCTCCTACAATGAGCAGTTCTTC	CASSLDRRASSYNEQFF
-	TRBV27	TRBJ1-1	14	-	TGTGCCAGCAGTTTAGGGACATCAAACACTGAAGCTTTCTTT	CASSLGTSNTEAFF
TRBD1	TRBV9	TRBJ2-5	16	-	TGTGCCAGCAGCGTAGCTGGACAGGGGGTGAGGGAGACCCAGTACTTC	CASSVAGQGVRETQYF
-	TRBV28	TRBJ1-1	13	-	TGTGCCAGCAGTCCACAGCAGAACACTGAAGCTTTCTTT	CASSPQQNTEAFF
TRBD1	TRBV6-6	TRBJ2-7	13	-	TGTGCCACCGGACAGGGGTTTTCCTACGAGCAGTACTTC	CATGQGFSYEQYF
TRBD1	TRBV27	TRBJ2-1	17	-	TGTGCCAGCAGTTTCAATCGCGCGGGACAGGGAAGCAATGAGCAGTTCTTC	CASSFNRAGQGSNEQFF
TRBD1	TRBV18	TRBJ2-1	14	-	TGTGCCAGCTCACCAAAGACAGGGACGGGTGAGCAGTTCTTC	CASSPKTGTGEQFF
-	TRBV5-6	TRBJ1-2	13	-	TGTGCCAGCAGCAGGAGCGGGGGGGATGGCTACACCTTC	CASSRSGGDGYTF
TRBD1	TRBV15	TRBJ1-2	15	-	TGTGCCACGGGTACCCCCGGACAGGGAACCTATGGCTACACCTTC	CATGTPGQGTYGYTF
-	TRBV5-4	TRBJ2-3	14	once	TGTGCCAGCAGCTTTCGCGGGGTTTCGGATACGCAGTATTTT	CASSFRGVSDTQYF
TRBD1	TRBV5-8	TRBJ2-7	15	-	TGTGCCAGCAGTCAACGGACAGGAATGTTTTACGAGCAGTACTTC	CASSQRTGMFYEQYF
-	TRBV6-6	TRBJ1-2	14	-	TGTGCCAGCAGTTCTTCAGGGAGGAACTATGGCTACACCTTC	CASSSSGRNYGYTF
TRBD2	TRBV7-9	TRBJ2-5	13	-	TGTGCCAGCAGGGAGACGGGGGAGGGGACCCAGTACTTC	CASRETGEGTQYF
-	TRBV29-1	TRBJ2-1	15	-	TGCAGCGTCCAAGGTAGGCTAGCGACCTACAATGAGCAGTTCTTC	CSVQGRLATYNEQFF
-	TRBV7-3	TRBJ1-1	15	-	TGTGCCAGCAGCTTAATCCTCGGGGGAAACACTGAAGCTTTCTTT	CASSLILGGNTEAFF
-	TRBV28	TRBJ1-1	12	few	TGTGCCAGCAGTTTATATCCCTCCCTGGCTTTCTTT	CASSLYPSLAFF
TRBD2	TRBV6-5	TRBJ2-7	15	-	TGTGCCAGCACTCAAAGCGGGAGGAACCCCTACGAGCAGTACTTC	CASTQSGRNPYEQYF
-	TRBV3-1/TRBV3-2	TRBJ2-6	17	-	TGTGCCAGCAGCCAAGCCGGGTTGAGCTCTGGGGCCAACGTCCTGACTTTC	CASSQAGLSSGANVLTF
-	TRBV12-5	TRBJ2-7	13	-	TGTGCTAGTGGTTTGGTACGGGACAACGAGCAGTACTTC	CASGLVRDNEQYF
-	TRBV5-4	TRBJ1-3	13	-	TGTGCCAGCAGGGACAATTCTGGAAACACCATATATTTT	CASRDNSGNTIYF
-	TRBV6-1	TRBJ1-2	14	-	TGTGCCAGCAGTGAACCCCCTTCGAACTATGGCTACACCTTC	CASSEPPSNYGYTF
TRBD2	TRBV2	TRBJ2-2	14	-	TGTGCCAGCAGGCTAGCGGAGAACACCGGGGAGCTGTTTTTT	CASRLAENTGELFF
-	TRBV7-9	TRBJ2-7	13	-	TGTGCCAGCAGCTCAGGGTTGTCCTACGAGCAGTACTTC	CASSSGLSYEQYF
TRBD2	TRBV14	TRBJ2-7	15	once	TGTGCCAGCAGCCAAGATTGGACTAGCTCCTACGAGCAGTACTTC	CASSQDWTSSYEQYF
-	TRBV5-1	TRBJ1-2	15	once	TGCGCCAGCAGCTTAGAGGCTGACCTAACCTATGGCTACACCTTC	CASSLEADLTYGYTF
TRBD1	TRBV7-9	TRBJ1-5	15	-	TGTGCCAGCAGCTTTGATGCAGGGGGGAGTCAGCCCCAGCATTTT	CASSFDAGGSQPQHF
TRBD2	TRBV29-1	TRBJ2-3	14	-	TGCAGCGTCGCCAGCGGGGGAGTAGCAGATACGCAGTATTTT	CSVASGGVADTQYF
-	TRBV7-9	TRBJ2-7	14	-	TGTGCCAGCAGCCCGCCCGCAGGGGGGTACGAGCAGTACTTC	CASSPPAGGYEQYF
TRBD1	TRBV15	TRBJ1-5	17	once	TGTGCCACCAGTCCGGGACAGGGCCTTTATAGCAATCAGCCCCAGCATTTT	CATSPGQGLYSNQPQHF
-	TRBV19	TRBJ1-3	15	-	TGTGCCAGTAGTATTGCAGGCCTCTCTGGAAACACCATATATTTT	CASSIAGLSGNTIYF
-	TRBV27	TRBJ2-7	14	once	TGTGCCAGCAGTTTGAATTGGGGGGTCTCCGAGCAGTACTTC	CASSLNWGVSEQYF
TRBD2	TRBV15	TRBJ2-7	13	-	TGTGCCACCAGCAGAGCTGCGGGGGGAGAGCAGTACTTC	CATSRAAGGEQYF
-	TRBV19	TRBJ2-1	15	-	TGTGCCAGTACCCCAGTAGAGCGGCCCTACAATGAGCAGTTCTTC	CASTPVERPYNEQFF
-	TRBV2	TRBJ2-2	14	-	TGTGCCAGCATGCCCCAGGGAAGCACCGGGGAGCTGTTTTTT	CASMPQGSTGELFF
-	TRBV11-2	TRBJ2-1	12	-	TGTGCCAGCAGCTTTTTAGACAATGAGCAGTTCTTC	CASSFLDNEQFF
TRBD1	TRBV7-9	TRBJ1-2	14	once	TGTGCCAGCAGCCCCCTAGACAGGGTTTATGGCTACACCTTC	CASSPLDRVYGYTF
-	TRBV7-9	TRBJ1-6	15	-	TGTGCCAGCAGCTTAGGGCCAGGGTCTGTTTCACCCCTCCACTTT	CASSLGPGSVSPLHF
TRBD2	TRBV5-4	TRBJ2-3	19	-	TGTGCCAGCAGCTTGGGGGGGTCACAGGTAGCGGGAGGGACAGATACGCAGTATTTT	CASSLGGSQVAGGTDTQYF
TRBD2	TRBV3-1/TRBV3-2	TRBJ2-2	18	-	TGTGCCAGCAGCCAGGAGACTAGCGGGGGACCGAACACCGGGGAGCTGTTTTTT	CASSQETSGGPNTGELFF
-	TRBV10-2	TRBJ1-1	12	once	TGCGCCAGCAGCCACGACAGGACTGAAGCTTTCTTT	CASSHDRTEAFF
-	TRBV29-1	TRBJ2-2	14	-	TGCAGCGTTGCTCACGGCGGGGTCAAGGGGGAGCTGTTTTTT	CSVAHGGVKGELFF
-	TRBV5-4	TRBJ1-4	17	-	TGTGCCAGCAGCTTGAGCTTAGTTGGCAGGAAGGATGAAAAACTGTTTTTT	CASSLSLVGRKDEKLFF